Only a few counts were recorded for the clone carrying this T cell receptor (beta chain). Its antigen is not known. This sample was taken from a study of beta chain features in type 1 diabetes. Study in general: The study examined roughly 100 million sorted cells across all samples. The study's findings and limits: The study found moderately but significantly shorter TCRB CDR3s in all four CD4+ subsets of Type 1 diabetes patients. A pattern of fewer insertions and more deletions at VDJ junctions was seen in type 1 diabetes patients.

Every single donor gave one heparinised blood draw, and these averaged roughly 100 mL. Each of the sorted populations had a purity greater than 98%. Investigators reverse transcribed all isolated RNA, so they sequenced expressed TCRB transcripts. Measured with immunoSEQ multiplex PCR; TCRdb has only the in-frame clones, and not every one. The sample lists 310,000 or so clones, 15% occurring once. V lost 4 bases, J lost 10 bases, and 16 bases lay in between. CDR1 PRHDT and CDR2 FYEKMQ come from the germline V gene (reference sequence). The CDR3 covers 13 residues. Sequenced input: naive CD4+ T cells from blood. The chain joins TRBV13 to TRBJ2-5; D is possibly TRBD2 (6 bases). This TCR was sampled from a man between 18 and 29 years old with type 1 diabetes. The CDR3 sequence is CASSSPRWRDQYF. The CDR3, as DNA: TGTGCCAGCAGCTCCCCACGGTGGAGGGACCAGTACTTC. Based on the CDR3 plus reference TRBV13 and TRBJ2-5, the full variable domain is AAGVIQSPRHLIKEKRETATLKCYPIPRHDTVYWYQQGPGQDPQFLISFYEKMQSDKGSIPDRFSAQQFSDYHSELNMSSLELGDSALYFCASSSPRWRDQYFGPGTRLLVL.